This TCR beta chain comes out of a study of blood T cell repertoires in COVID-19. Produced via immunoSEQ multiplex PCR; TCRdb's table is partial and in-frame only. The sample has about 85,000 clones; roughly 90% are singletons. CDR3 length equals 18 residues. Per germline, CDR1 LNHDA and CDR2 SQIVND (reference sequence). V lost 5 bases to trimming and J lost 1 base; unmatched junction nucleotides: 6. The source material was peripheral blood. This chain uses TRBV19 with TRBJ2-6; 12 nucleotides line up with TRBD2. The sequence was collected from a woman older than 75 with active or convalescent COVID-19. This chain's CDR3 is CASSAWTSGASGANVLTF. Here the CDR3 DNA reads TGTGCCAGTAGTGCCTGGACTAGCGGGGCGTCTGGGGCCAACGTCCTGACTTTC. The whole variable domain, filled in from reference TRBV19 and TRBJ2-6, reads DGGITQSPKYLFRKEGQNVTLSCEQNLNHDAMYWYRQDPGQGLRLIYYSQIVNDFQKGDIAEGYSVSREKKESFPLTVTSAQKNPTAFYLCASSAWTSGASGANVLTFGAGSRLTVL.